This is a list of T cell receptor beta chains from one sample in a study of low-dose radiotherapy and immunotherapy resistance in tumors. TCRdb reprocessed the reads via MiXCR and lists one record per CDR3 protein. The sample has over 70,000 distinct CDR3 sequences, around 31% seen once. Sequenced material: PBMCs, taken before treatment. Source of these receptors: a female donor with ovarian cancer. Both conserved end residues are part of each CDR3. A D gene is named only where the DNA matches it firmly. Clone size is shown for a subset of rows, as once, few, many or a class of expanded clone.

D gene	V gene	J gene	clone size	CDR3 DNA	CDR3 protein
TRBD1	TRBV6-2/TRBV6-3	TRBJ1-2	-	TGTGCCAGCAGTTACAGGACAGGGGGCCCTCTCTATGGCTACACCTTC	CASSYRTGGPLYGYTF
TRBD1	TRBV29-1	TRBJ2-7	many	TGCAGCGCCCAAACACACAGGGGCGAGCAGTACTTC	CSAQTHRGEQYF
TRBD2	TRBV24-1	TRBJ2-1	few	TGTGCCACCAGTGATGAAGCGGGAGGGCCGGAAAATGAGCAGTTCTTC	CATSDEAGGPENEQFF
-	TRBV19	TRBJ2-5	-	TGTGCCAGTAGTATGTCAAACGGGATTAAGGAGACCCAGTACTTC	CASSMSNGIKETQYF
-	TRBV4-1	TRBJ1-3	many	TGCGCCAGCAGCCAAGTGGGAGGAAACACCATATATTTT	CASSQVGGNTIYF
-	TRBV14	TRBJ1-4	-	TGTGCCAGCAGCCCGGGCGGGGGAAAACTGTTTTTT	CASSPGGGKLFF
-	TRBV7-2	TRBJ1-5	-	TGTGCCAGCAGCCGAGGGGGGGGCAATCAGCCCCAGCATTTT	CASSRGGGNQPQHF
TRBD2	TRBV18	TRBJ2-1	many	TGTGCCAGCTCACAACAGGGACTAGATTACAATGAGCAGTTCTTC	CASSQQGLDYNEQFF
TRBD1	TRBV5-1	TRBJ2-7	-	TGCGCCAGCAGCTTGGGGACAGGGGTTTACGAGCAGTACTTC	CASSLGTGVYEQYF
TRBD2	TRBV4-3	TRBJ2-4	many	TGCGCCAGCAGCCAAGATCCGGGGACTAGCGGGTGGATGGGGTTCAAAAACATTCAGTACTTC	CASSQDPGTSGWMGFKNIQYF
TRBD1	TRBV19	TRBJ1-5	-	TGTGCCAGTAGTACCGCCCAGACAGGGGAAAATCAGCCCCAGCATTTT	CASSTAQTGENQPQHF
-	TRBV20-1	TRBJ2-1	many	TGCAGTGCCCCTGACTATAATGAGCAGTTCTTC	CSAPDYNEQFF
TRBD2	TRBV2	TRBJ2-1	many	TGTGCCAGCAGAGCTAGCGGGGGGGCTTATAATGAGCAGTTCTTC	CASRASGGAYNEQFF
TRBD1	TRBV11-2	TRBJ2-7	-	TGTGCCAGCAGCTTAGGGACAGGGGTTGAGTACGAGCAGTACTTC	CASSLGTGVEYEQYF
-	TRBV7-8	TRBJ2-1	many	TGTGCCAGCAGCCCACCCGCCAATGAGCAGTTCTTC	CASSPPANEQFF
-	TRBV5-1	TRBJ2-2	many	TGCGCCAGCAGCTCGGTCCTATCGAGTACCGGGGAGCTGTTTTTT	CASSSVLSSTGELFF
-	TRBV14	TRBJ1-3	-	TGTGCCAGCAGCCGAACCGGGGGGCTCTTTTCTGGAAACACCATATATTTT	CASSRTGGLFSGNTIYF
-	TRBV20-1	TRBJ2-1	few	TGCAGTGCTAGCGGGACCTACAATGAGCAGTTCTTC	CSASGTYNEQFF
TRBD2	TRBV19	TRBJ2-1	many	TGTGCCAGTAGTAGGACTAGCGGGAGATTTCATGAGCAGTTCTTC	CASSRTSGRFHEQFF
-	TRBV6-2/TRBV6-3	TRBJ2-1	few	TGTGCCAGCAGTTACTCACGGGATATTGGCAATGAGCAGTTCTTC	CASSYSRDIGNEQFF
TRBD1	TRBV28	TRBJ1-6	few	TGTGCCAGTAATAATGGACAGGACCTCCGGGATTCACCCCTCCACTTT	CASNNGQDLRDSPLHF
TRBD2	TRBV7-3	TRBJ2-1	many	TGTGCCAGCAGCTCTCCGGGACTAGCGGGAGTGAATGACAATGAGCAGTTCTTC	CASSSPGLAGVNDNEQFF
-	TRBV5-5	TRBJ2-2	many	TGTGCCAGCAGCTTGGATCCGGGGGTGAACACCGGGGAGCTGTTTTTT	CASSLDPGVNTGELFF
TRBD2	TRBV6-8	TRBJ2-1	many	TGTGCCAGCAGTACTGTCGGGGGGGAGAATGAGCAGTTCTTC	CASSTVGGENEQFF
-	TRBV4-1	TRBJ2-5	-	TGCGCCAGCAGCCCCCGGGGAGCGGGAGAGACCCAGTACTTC	CASSPRGAGETQYF
-	TRBV29-1	TRBJ1-1	few	TGCAGCGCCGCAGGGTCTGGGGCTTTCTTT	CSAAGSGAFF
-	TRBV5-5	TRBJ1-5	-	TGTGCCAGCAGCACGACAGAAATACAGCCCCAGCATTTT	CASSTTEIQPQHF
-	TRBV1	TRBJ2-7	-	TGCGCCAGGAGCCAAGATCCCACAGGAGCCTACGAGCAGTACTTC	CARSQDPTGAYEQYF